Listed below are T cell receptor beta chains from one sample, sequenced in a study of blood T cells in healthy people across ages. TCRdb itself ran the 5' RACE reads through MiXCR, one entry per CDR3 protein. The sample has 1.8 million or so distinct CDR3 sequences; 35% to 50% are singletons. The specimen was blood. These receptors all come from a human donor in good health. CDR3s include the opening cysteine and the closing phenylalanine or tryptophan. The D gene is left open where the match is weak. Size values are once, few and many counts, or a class for expanded clones, and some rows have none.

cdr3_aa,cdr3_nt,j_call,d_call,clone_size,v_call
CASSQEVVEQYF,TGTGCCAGCAGCCAAGAGGTAGTCGAGCAGTACTTC,TRBJ2-7,-,-,TRBV14
CASTDYGYTF,TGTGCCAGCACGGACTATGGCTACACCTTC,TRBJ1-2,-,-,TRBV2
CSARGTSANYGYTF,TGCAGTGCTAGAGGGACATCGGCTAACTATGGCTACACCTTC,TRBJ1-2,-,-,TRBV20-1
CATSGYPDYNEQFF,TGTGCCACCAGTGGATACCCAGACTACAATGAGCAGTTCTTC,TRBJ2-1,-,-,TRBV24-1
CASSQDLPSSIENTEAFF,TGCGCCAGCAGCCAAGATCTCCCTAGCTCTATAGAAAACACTGAAGCTTTCTTT,TRBJ1-1,-,-,TRBV4-3
CASSKATGAPSYSNQPQHF,TGTGCCAGTAGTAAGGCGACAGGGGCCCCGTCCTATAGCAATCAGCCCCAGCATTTT,TRBJ1-5,TRBD1,few,TRBV19
CASTPRGEVNYGYTF,TGTGCCAGCACCCCAAGAGGGGAGGTTAACTATGGCTACACCTTC,TRBJ1-2,-,-,TRBV27
CASSLRSLHTDTQYF,TGTGCCAGCAGTCTACGGAGTTTACATACAGATACGCAGTATTTT,TRBJ2-3,-,-,TRBV7-9
CATSRTTGMAEQFF,TGTGCCACCAGCCGAACCACAGGGATGGCTGAGCAGTTCTTC,TRBJ2-1,-,few,TRBV15
CASSLAFAGQGLAIQYF,TGTGCCAGCAGCTTAGCGTTTGCGGGACAGGGCCTTGCCATTCAGTACTTC,TRBJ2-4,TRBD1,-,TRBV7-9
CSARDPSIAKNIQYF,TGCAGTGCTAGAGACCCAAGTATAGCCAAAAACATTCAGTACTTC,TRBJ2-4,-,-,TRBV20-1
CASSWSGGTDTQYF,TGTGCCAGCAGTTGGAGCGGGGGCACAGATACGCAGTATTTT,TRBJ2-3,TRBD2,many,TRBV5-1
CSALPSLSTDTQYF,TGCAGTGCACTCCCTAGTCTTAGCACAGATACGCAGTATTTT,TRBJ2-3,-,few,TRBV20-1
CASSYSYHGAYEQYF,TGTGCCAGCAGTTACTCTTATCACGGCGCCTACGAGCAGTACTTC,TRBJ2-7,-,few,TRBV6-5
CASSVERGGADSWKETQYF,TGTGCCAGCAGCGTAGAGCGTGGGGGGGCCGATTCCTGGAAAGAGACCCAGTACTTC,TRBJ2-5,-,-,TRBV9
CASSLSQATNEKLFF,TGTGCCAGCAGCTTATCGCAAGCAACTAATGAAAAACTGTTTTTT,TRBJ1-4,-,-,TRBV11-1
CSARPNRDPQETQYF,TGCAGTGCTAGACCAAACCGGGACCCTCAGGAGACCCAGTACTTC,TRBJ2-5,-,-,TRBV20-1
CASSETGAVEQYF,TGCGCCAGCAGTGAGACGGGAGCTGTGGAGCAGTACTTC,TRBJ2-7,-,few,TRBV10-2
CASSYLSLNTEAFF,TGTGCCAGCAGTTACTTGAGCCTGAACACTGAAGCTTTCTTT,TRBJ1-1,-,-,TRBV6-5
CASSPVQGSGANVLTF,TGCGCCAGCAGCCCAGTACAGGGCTCTGGGGCCAACGTCCTGACTTTC,TRBJ2-6,-,few,TRBV4-1
CSAARPGPEAFF,TGCAGCGCCGCCCGCCCCGGCCCTGAAGCTTTCTTT,TRBJ1-1,-,-,TRBV29-1
CASRGSGTAFYEQFF,TGTGCCAGCAGGGGATCCGGGACAGCCTTCTACGAGCAGTTCTTC,TRBJ2-1,TRBD1,-,TRBV5-8
CASSPSIRGASTYEQYF,TGCGCCAGCAGCCCATCCATCCGGGGGGCCTCTACCTACGAGCAGTACTTC,TRBJ2-7,-,-,TRBV5-1
CASSLLESYGYTF,TGTGCCAGCAGTTTACTGGAGAGCTATGGCTACACCTTC,TRBJ1-2,-,many,TRBV12-3/TRBV12-4
CASSFVVNTEAFF,TGTGCCAGCAGCTTCGTAGTGAACACTGAAGCTTTCTTT,TRBJ1-1,-,-,TRBV5-6
CASSPWTGSDTQYF,TGTGCCAGCAGCCCCTGGACAGGGAGCGATACGCAGTATTTT,TRBJ2-3,TRBD1,-,TRBV11-2
CASSLGKRGSTDTQYF,TGCGCCAGCAGCTTGGGTAAGCGGGGGAGCACAGATACGCAGTATTTT,TRBJ2-3,TRBD2,few,TRBV5-1
CSASKGTSNQPQHF,TGCAGTGCTAGTAAGGGGACAAGCAATCAGCCCCAGCATTTT,TRBJ1-5,-,few,TRBV20-1